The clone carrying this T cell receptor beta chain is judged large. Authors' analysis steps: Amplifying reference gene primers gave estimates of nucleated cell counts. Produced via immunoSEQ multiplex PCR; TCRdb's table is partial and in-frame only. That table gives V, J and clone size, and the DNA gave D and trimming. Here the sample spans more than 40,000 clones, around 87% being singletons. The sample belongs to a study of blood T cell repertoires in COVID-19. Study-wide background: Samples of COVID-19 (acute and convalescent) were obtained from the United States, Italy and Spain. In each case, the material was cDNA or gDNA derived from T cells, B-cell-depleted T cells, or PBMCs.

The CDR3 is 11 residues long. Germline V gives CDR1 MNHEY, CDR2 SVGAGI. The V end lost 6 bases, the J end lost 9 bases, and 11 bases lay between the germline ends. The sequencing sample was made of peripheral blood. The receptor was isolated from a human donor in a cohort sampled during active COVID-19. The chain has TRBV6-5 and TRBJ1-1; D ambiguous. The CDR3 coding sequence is TGTGCCAGCAGGCGGGCGGCAAAAGCTTTCTTT. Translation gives CASRRAAKAFF.